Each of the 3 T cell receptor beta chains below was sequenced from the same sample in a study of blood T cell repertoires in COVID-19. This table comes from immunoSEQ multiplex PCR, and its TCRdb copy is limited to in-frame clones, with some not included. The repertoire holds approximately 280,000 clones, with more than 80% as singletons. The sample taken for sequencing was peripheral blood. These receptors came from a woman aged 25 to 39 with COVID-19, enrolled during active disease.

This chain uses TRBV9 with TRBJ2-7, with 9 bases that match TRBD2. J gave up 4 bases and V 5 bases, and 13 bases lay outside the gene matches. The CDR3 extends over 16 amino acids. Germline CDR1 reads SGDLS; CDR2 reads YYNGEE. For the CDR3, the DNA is TGTGCCAGCAGAACAGTAGCGGGAGCGTCGTGTTACGAGCAGTACTTC. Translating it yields CASRTVAGASCYEQYF. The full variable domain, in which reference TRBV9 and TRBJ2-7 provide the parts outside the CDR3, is DSGVTQTPKHLITATGQRVTLRCSPRSGDLSVYWYQQSLDQGLQFLIQYYNGEERAKGNILERFSAQQFPDLHSELNLSSLELGDSALYFCASRTVAGASCYEQYFGPGTRLTVT.

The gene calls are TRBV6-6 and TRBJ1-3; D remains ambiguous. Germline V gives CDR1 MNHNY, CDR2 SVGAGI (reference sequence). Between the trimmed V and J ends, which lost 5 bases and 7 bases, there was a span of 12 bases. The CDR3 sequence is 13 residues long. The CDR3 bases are TGTGCCAGCAGTCCTGCCCGGGAGAACACCATATATTTT. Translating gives CASSPARENTIYF.

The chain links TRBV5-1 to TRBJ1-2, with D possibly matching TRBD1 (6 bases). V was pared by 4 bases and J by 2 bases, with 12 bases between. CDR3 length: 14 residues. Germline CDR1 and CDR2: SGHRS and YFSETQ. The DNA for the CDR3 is TGCGCCAGCAGCCCGGACAGCGCAAACTATGGCTACACCTTC. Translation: CASSPDSANYGYTF.